The clone carrying this T cell receptor (beta chain) was counted between two and nine times. The antigen is unknown. These data originate in a study of spatial heterogeneity in lung cancer. Study findings and constraints: Numbers of ubiquitous and regional expanded TCRs tracked ubiquitous and regional nonsynonymous mutation counts, respectively. Counts of expanded intratumoral alpha and beta TCRs tracked tumor mutation counts.

The CDR3 is 14 amino acids. From germline, CDR1 is SGHTA and CDR2 FQGNSA. Trimming cost V 4 bases and J 15 bases; bases outside gene matches: 14. MiXCR, applied by TCRdb to the 5' RACE reads, yields one record per CDR3 protein. This sample yields about 25,000 distinct CDR3 sequences, of which approximately 10% are seen a single time; around 7% belongs to the top ten. As to time point: sample taken at primary tumor resection. This receptor was identified in a male donor with early-stage non-small cell lung cancer. The V call is TRBV7-2, the J call TRBJ2-1, with TRBD2 matching 8 bases. The sequencing here drew on lung tumor tissue, taken at surgery. DNA of the CDR3: TGTGCCAGCAGCTCGCCATCTAGCGGGTACCGAGTGTTCTTC. Translated: CASSSPSSGYRVFF.